A single sample gave rise to the 6 T cell receptor beta chains below, sequenced in a study of regulatory T cells in long-lasting Graves disease. The authors built TCR beta libraries using iRepertoire HTBI primers and Arm-PCR of CDR3 regions. TCRdb re-derived calls from the multiplex PCR reads in MiXCR, one entry per CDR3 protein. Of 400,000 to 450,000 distinct CDR3 sequences in the sample, 14% to 15% were seen once. Specified time point: newly diagnosed GD, antithyroid drugs for less than 3 months. The TCR library was made from RNA extracted from PBMCs. These same records also appear under a second study, on T cells in Graves' hyperthyroidism and ophthalmopathy.

Material: peripheral blood mononuclear cells (PBMCs), obtained at new diagnosis, from a patient treated with antithyroid drugs. The source is a woman aged 25 to 45 with Graves disease.

The rearrangement joins TRBV15 to TRBJ1-4, with a tentative D call TRBD1 (5 bases). Trimming left V 3 bases short and J 0 bases short, with 8 bases between. The CDR3 runs 15 residues. Germline CDR1 is LNHNV and CDR2 is YYDKDF (reference sequence). The CDR3 bases are TGTGCCACCAGCAGGGGGGGGACAACTAATGAAAAACTGTTTTTT. It is translated as CATSRGGTTNEKLFF. Full variable domain (rest looked up from reference TRBV15 and TRBJ1-4): DAMVIQNPRYQVTQFGKPVTLSCSQTLNHNVMYWYQQKSSQAPKLLFHYYDKDFNNEADTPDNFQSRRPNTSFCFLDIRSPGLGDTAMYLCATSRGGTTNEKLFFGSGTQLSVL.

This clonotype came up many times. This chain links TRBV5-1 with TRBJ2-2; D not resolved. CDR1 and CDR2 from the germline V gene are SGHRS and YFSETQ. The CDR3 sequence is 14 residues long. V dropped 4 bases and J dropped 6 bases, with 13 bases sitting between them. CDR3 nucleotide sequence: TGCGCCAGCAGCGCCCCCGCGGATCCCGGGGAGCTGTTTTTT. Its translation is CASSAPADPGELFF.

This clonotype occurred many times. Written as DNA, the CDR3 is TGCGCCAGCAGCCAAGTGCCGGTTACTACCTACGAGCAGTACTTC. It is translated as CASSQVPVTTYEQYF. The chain couples TRBV4-1 to TRBJ2-7; no reliable D call. The CDR3 extends over 15 amino acids. Germline assignment: CDR1 MGHRA and CDR2 YSYEKL. V lost 1 base and J lost 2, with 12 bases in between.

The chain combines TRBV15 with TRBJ2-5; 9 positions match TRBD2. V lost 3 bases to trimming and J lost 6 bases; unmatched junction nucleotides: 8. The CDR3 sequence is 15 residues long. CDR1 and CDR2 from the germline V gene are LNHNV and YYDKDF (reference sequence). CDR3 in DNA: TGTGCCACCAGCAGGGGTAGCGGGAGAGAAAAGACCCAGTACTTC. The encoded protein is CATSRGSGREKTQYF. Full variable domain (rest looked up from reference TRBV15 and TRBJ2-5): DAMVIQNPRYQVTQFGKPVTLSCSQTLNHNVMYWYQQKSSQAPKLLFHYYDKDFNNEADTPDNFQSRRPNTSFCFLDIRSPGLGDTAMYLCATSRGSGREKTQYFGPGTRLLVL.

This clonotype was seen a few times. This sequence joins TRBV9 and TRBJ2-3; D is perhaps TRBD1 (6 bases). With 5 bases removed from V and 2 bases from J, the gap between germline ends came to 12 bases. The CDR3 runs to 14 residues. Germline loops: CDR1 SGDLS, CDR2 YYNGEE. CDR3 residues: CASSQGTDTDTQYF. As DNA, the CDR3 is TGTGCCAGCAGTCAGGGGACGGACACAGATACGCAGTATTTT.

This clonotype was observed at least ten times. This CDR3 reads CASSLGYPQETQYF. CDR3 coding DNA: TGTGCCAGCAGCTTGGGGTATCCACAAGAGACCCAGTACTTC. The chain employs TRBV11-3 and TRBJ2-5; D is undetermined. V was clipped by 3 bases and J by 2 bases, with 10 bases between them. CDR1 is SGHNT, CDR2 YENEEA, per germline. CDR3 size: 14 residues. Variable domain in full (rest from reference TRBV11-3 and TRBJ2-5): EAGVVQSPRYKIIEKKQPVAFWCNPISGHNTLYWYLQNLGQGPELLIRYENEEAVDDSQLPKDRFSAERLKGVDSTLKIQPAELGDSAVYLCASSLGYPQETQYFGPGTRLLVL.